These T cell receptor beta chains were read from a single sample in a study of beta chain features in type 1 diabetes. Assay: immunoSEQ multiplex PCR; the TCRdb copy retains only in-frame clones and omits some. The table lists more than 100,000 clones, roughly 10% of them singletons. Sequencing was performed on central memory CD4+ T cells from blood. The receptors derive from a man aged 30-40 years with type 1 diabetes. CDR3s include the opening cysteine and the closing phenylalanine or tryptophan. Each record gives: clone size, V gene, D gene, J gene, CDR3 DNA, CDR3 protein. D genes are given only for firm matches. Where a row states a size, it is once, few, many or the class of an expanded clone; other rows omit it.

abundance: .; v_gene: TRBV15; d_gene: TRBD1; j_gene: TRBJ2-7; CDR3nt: TGTGCCACCAGCAGAGGACAGGGGCATTCCGGCGAGCAGTACTTC; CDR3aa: CATSRGQGHSGEQYF
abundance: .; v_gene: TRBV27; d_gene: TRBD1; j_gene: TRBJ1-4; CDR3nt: TGTGCCAGCAGTTTTTCGGGACAGGAAAAACTGTTTTTT; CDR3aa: CASSFSGQEKLFF
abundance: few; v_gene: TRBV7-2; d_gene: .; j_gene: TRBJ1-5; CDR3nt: TGTGCCAGCAGCTTAGAATCAGGGACTCATCAGCCCCAGCATTTT; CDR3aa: CASSLESGTHQPQHF
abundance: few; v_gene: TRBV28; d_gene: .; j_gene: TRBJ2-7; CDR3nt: TGTGCCAGCAGTTCACCCCCACCGGTCTCCTACGAGCAGTACTTC; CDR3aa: CASSSPPPVSYEQYF
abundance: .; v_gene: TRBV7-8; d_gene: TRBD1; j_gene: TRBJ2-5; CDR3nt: TGTGCCAGCAGCTTAGCGGGGACAGGGGCCCGAGAGACCCAGTACTTC; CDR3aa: CASSLAGTGARETQYF
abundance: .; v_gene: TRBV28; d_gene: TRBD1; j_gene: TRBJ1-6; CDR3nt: TGTGCCAGCTCCGAAATGTACCTATACGGGACAGGGGGTTCACCCCTCCACTTT; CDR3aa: CASSEMYLYGTGGSPLHF
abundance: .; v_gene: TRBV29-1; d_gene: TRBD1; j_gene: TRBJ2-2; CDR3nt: TGCAGCGTTGAAGGGGACAGGTCAACCGGGGAGCTGTTTTTT; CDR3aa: CSVEGDRSTGELFF
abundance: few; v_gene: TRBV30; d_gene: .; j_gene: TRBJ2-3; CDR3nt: TGTGCCTGGGCGGAAAGCACAGATACGCAGTATTTT; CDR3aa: CAWAESTDTQYF
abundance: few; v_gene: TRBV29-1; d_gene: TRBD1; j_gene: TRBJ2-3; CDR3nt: TGCAGCGTGGGAAATCCGACAGGGGGCACAGATACGCAGTATTTT; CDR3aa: CSVGNPTGGTDTQYF
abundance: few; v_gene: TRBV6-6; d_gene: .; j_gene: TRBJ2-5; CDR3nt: TGTGCCAGCAGTCATCCCGGGACTCTAGGAGAGACCCAGTACTTC; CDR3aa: CASSHPGTLGETQYF
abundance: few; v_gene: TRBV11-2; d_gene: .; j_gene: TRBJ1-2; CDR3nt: TGTGCCAGCAGCCGGGGGATCTATGGCTACACCTTC; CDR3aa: CASSRGIYGYTF
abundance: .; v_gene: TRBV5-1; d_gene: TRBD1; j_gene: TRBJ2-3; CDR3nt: TGCGCCAGCAGCTTAGGGACAGCGCCCACAGATACGCAGTATTTT; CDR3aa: CASSLGTAPTDTQYF
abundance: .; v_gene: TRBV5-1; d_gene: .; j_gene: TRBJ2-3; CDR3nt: TGCGCCAGCAGCTTGGGACAGGTCACAGATACGCAGTATTTT; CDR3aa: CASSLGQVTDTQYF
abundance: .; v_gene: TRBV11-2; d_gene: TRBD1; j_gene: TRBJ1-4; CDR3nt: TGTGCCAGCAGCTTGCACAGGGGACTTAATGAAAAACTGTTTTTT; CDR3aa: CASSLHRGLNEKLFF
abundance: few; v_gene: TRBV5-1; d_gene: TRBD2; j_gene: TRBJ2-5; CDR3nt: TGCGCCAGCAGTTTCCTGACTAGCGGGCAAGAGACCCAGTACTTC; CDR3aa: CASSFLTSGQETQYF
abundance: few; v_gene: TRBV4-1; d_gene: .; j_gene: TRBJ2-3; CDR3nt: TGCGCCAGCAGCCAGAGGACAGACGGAGATACGCAGTATTTT; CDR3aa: CASSQRTDGDTQYF
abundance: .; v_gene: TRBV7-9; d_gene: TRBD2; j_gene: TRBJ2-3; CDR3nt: TGTGCCAGCAGCTTTGGGGCGGGGGGGCGCACAGATACGCAGTATTTT; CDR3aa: CASSFGAGGRTDTQYF
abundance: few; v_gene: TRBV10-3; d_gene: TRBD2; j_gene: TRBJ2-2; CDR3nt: TGTGCCGCACATCCTCTAGCGGGGGGAGACAACACCGGGGAGCTGTTTTTT; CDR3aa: CAAHPLAGGDNTGELFF
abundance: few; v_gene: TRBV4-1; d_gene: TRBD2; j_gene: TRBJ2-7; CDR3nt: TGCGCCAGCAGCCACGCTAGCGGGGGCTACGAGCAGTACTTC; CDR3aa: CASSHASGGYEQYF
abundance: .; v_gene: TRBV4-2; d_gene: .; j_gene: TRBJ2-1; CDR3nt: TGTGCCAGCAGCTGGGACTTCTCCTACAATGAGCAGTTCTTC; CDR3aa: CASSWDFSYNEQFF
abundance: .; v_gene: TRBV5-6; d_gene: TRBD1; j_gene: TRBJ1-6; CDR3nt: TGTGCCAGCAGCAAGGGGGCGCGATCACCCCTCCACTTT; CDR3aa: CASSKGARSPLHF
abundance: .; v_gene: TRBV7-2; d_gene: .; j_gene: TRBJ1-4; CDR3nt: TGTGCCAGCAGCCAAAGCCCCGAAAAACTGTTTTTT; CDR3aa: CASSQSPEKLFF
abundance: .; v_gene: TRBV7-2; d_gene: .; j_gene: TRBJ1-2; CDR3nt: TGTGCCAGCAGCTTAGTAGGGAGTGGCTACACCTTC; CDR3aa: CASSLVGSGYTF
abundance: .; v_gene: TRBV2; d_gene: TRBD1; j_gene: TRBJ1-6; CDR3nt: TGTGCCAGCACTCCGGACAGGGCCGCCTTCTCAAATTCACCCCTCCACTTT; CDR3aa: CASTPDRAAFSNSPLHF
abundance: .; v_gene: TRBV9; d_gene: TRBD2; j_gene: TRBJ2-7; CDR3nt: TGTGCCAGCAGCGTCGGGACTAGCGGGGGCCTCAGCTCCTACGAGCAGTACTTC; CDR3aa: CASSVGTSGGLSSYEQYF
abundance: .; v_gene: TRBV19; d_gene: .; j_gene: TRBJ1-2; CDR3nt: TGTGCCAGTAGAGGACAATCCACCGGAGGCTACACCTTC; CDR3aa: CASRGQSTGGYTF
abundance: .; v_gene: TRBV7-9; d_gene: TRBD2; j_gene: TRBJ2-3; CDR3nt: TGTGCCAGCAGCCCCACGGGGCGGGGGACAGATACGCAGTATTTT; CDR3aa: CASSPTGRGTDTQYF
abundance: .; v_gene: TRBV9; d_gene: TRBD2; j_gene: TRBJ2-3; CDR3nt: TGTGCCAGCAGCTCCCAGCGGGGCCCCACAGATACGCAGTATTTT; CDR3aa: CASSSQRGPTDTQYF
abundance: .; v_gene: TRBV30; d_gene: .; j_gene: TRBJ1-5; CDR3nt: TGTGCCTGGAGTGGGGGGGATCTTCAGCCCCAGCATTTT; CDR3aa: CAWSGGDLQPQHF
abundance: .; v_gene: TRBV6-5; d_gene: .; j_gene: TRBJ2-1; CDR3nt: TGTGCCAGCAGTTACCGTCTTACTCGGGAGCAGTTCTTC; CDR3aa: CASSYRLTREQFF
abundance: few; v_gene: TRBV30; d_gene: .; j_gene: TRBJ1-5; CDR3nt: TGTGCCTGGAGTCAGTTTGGTGGTAATCAGCCCCAGCATTTT; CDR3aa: CAWSQFGGNQPQHF
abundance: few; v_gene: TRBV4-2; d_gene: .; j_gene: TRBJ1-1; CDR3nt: TGTGCCAGCAGCCAAGCCCTCAGAACAGAGAACACTGAAGCTTTCTTT; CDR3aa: CASSQALRTENTEAFF
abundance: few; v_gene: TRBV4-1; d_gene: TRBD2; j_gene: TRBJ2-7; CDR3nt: TGCGCCAGCAGCCAACTTAGCGGGGGGATGTACGAGCAGTACTTC; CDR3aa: CASSQLSGGMYEQYF
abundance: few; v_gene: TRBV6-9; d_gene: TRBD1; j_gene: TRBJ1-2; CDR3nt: TGTGCCAGCAGTCAAATACAGGGGGATGGCTATGGCTACACCTTC; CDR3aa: CASSQIQGDGYGYTF
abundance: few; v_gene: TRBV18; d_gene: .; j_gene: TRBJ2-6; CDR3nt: TGTGCCAGCTCACCTCCGAGTACTGGGGCCAACGTCCTGACTTTC; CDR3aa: CASSPPSTGANVLTF
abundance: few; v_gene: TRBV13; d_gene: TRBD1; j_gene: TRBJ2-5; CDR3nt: TGTGCCAGCAGCTGGACAGGGGGGCAGTTCGGGACCCAGTACTTC; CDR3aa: CASSWTGGQFGTQYF
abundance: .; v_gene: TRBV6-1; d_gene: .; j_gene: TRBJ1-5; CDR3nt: TGTGCGAGCCGGGAGGGGATGATTTATCAGCCCCAGCATTTT; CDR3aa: CASREGMIYQPQHF
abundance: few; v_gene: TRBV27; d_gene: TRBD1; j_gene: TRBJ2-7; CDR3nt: TGTGCCAGCAGCCCGGGACAGTTCTACGAGCAGTACTTC; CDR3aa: CASSPGQFYEQYF